The 15 T cell receptor beta chains below were found in one sample sequenced in a study of blood T cell repertoires in COVID-19. Sequenced by immunoSEQ multiplex PCR; TCRdb stores in-frame clones only, minus some. This table holds approximately 160,000 clones, 65% to 80% found once. The specimen sequenced was peripheral blood. Source of these receptors: a man aged 60-69 years with acute or convalescent COVID-19.

This chain joins TRBV6-5 and TRBJ2-5; D not resolved. Germline loops: CDR1 MNHEY, CDR2 SVGAGI. The CDR3 contains 14 residues. V dropped 2 bases and J dropped 3 bases, with 10 bases sitting between them. The CDR3 nucleotides read TGTGCCAGCAGTTACCCTCACAGAGAAGAGACCCAGTACTTC. Translation gives CASSYPHREETQYF.

In DNA form, the CDR3 reads TGTGCCACCAGCAGAGATCGAGTAGGGGAACAGCCCCAGCATTTT. Translation: CATSRDRVGEQPQHF. V is TRBV15 and J is TRBJ1-5; tentative D call: TRBD1 (5 bases). The CDR3 loop spans 15 amino acids. V shed 0 bases and J shed 7 bases, with 13 bases lying between them. CDR1 is LNHNV and CDR2 is YYDKDF in the germline V gene (reference sequence).

The J gene is TRBJ2-5, the V gene TRBV6-5; 7 bases fit TRBD2. There are 13 residues in the CDR3. CDR1 is MNHEY and CDR2 is SVGAGI in the germline V gene. After removal of 8 bases from V and 0 bases from J, the junction contained 3 bases not matched to a gene. DNA of the CDR3: TGTGCCAGCGGAACTAGCGACCAAGAGACCCAGTACTTC. It yields the protein CASGTSDQETQYF.

The rearrangement joins TRBV2 to TRBJ1-6; the match to TRBD1 covers 9 bases. The CDR3 has 15 residues. V was pared by 6 bases and J by 7 bases, with 7 bases of the junction left unmatched. The germline V gene has CDR1 SNHLY and CDR2 FYNNEI. The CDR3: CASRRGQGRNSPLHF. DNA for the CDR3: TGTGCCAGCAGAAGGGGACAGGGAAGGAATTCACCCCTCCACTTT.

The gene calls are TRBV2 and TRBJ1-6, with D uncertain. With 2 bases removed from V and 3 bases from J, the gap between germline ends came to 5 bases. Germline V lookup: CDR1 SNHLY, CDR2 FYNNEI. This CDR3 is built from 14 residues. The CDR3 is CASSERGYNSPLHF. The CDR3 DNA follows: TGTGCCAGCAGTGAACGGGGCTATAATTCACCCCTCCACTTT.

This sequence joins TRBV11-3 and TRBJ2-3; 12 bases align to TRBD1. The V gene end was trimmed by 5 bases and the J gene end by 5 bases; junction bases not matched to a gene: 5. The CDR3 is 15 residues long. Germline CDR1 SGHNT, CDR2 YENEEA. CDR3 sequence reads: CASSQGTGGIDTQYF. The DNA for the CDR3 is TGTGCCAGCAGCCAAGGGACAGGGGGCATAGATACGCAGTATTTT.

V usage is TRBV30 and J usage is TRBJ1-3; D is undetermined. V lost 7 bases, J lost 4 bases, and 14 bases lay in between. This CDR3 comprises 13 residues. The V gene's germline CDR1 is GTSNPN and CDR2 SVGIG (reference sequence). The CDR3 bases are TGTGCCTCGGCCCGGGATACGGGAAACACCATATATTTT. Encoded protein: CASARDTGNTIYF.

This chain joins TRBV10-1 and TRBJ2-7; TRBD1 is a possible D gene (7 bases). V dropped 2 bases and J dropped 2 bases, with 16 bases sitting between them. The CDR3 totals 16 residues. CDR1 and CDR2 (germline): WNHNN, SYGVQD (reference sequence). Here the CDR3 DNA reads TGCGCCAGCAGTGAGCAGTCGGGGGACAGACCCTACGAGCAGTACTTC. It encodes CASSEQSGDRPYEQYF.

Only a few counts were recorded for this clone. The genes are TRBV27 and TRBJ2-7, with D unresolved. Germline loops: CDR1 MNHEY, CDR2 SMNVEV (reference sequence). V lost 1 base, J lost 2 bases, and 9 bases lay in between. The CDR3 contains 14 residues. CDR3 bases: TGTGCCAGCAGTTTATTGGGCAGAGCCTACGAGCAGTACTTC. Encoded protein: CASSLLGRAYEQYF.

This chain links TRBV30 with TRBJ1-1; possible D gene TRBD1, 5 bases. Germline-derived CDR1 and CDR2 are GTSNPN and SVGIG (reference sequence). Trimming removed 2 bases from V and 7 bases from J, with 11 bases in between. This CDR3 region has 12 residues. The CDR3, as DNA: TGTGCCTGGAGTCAGGGCCGGATTGAAGCTTTCTTT. Amino acid sequence: CAWSQGRIEAFF.

The J gene is TRBJ2-1, the V gene TRBV7-9, with no clear D. V lost 7 bases to trimming and J lost 4 bases, with 14 bases between them. The V gene's germline CDR1 is SEHNR and CDR2 FQNEAQ (reference sequence). The length of the CDR3 is 14 residues. CDR3 nucleotide sequence: TGTGCCAGCACCATGGCAGGTTTGTACAATGAGCAGTTCTTC. Translation: CASTMAGLYNEQFF.

At least ten counts were recorded for this clone. The V and J genes are TRBV30 and TRBJ2-4; 7 positions match TRBD2. V lost 1 base and J lost 2; bases outside the gene matches: 14. CDR3 size: 18 residues. From germline, CDR1 is GTSNPN and CDR2 SVGIG (reference sequence). As DNA, the CDR3 is TGTGCCTGGAGTGAGGGAGGGGCGGGGTCCGGGACCAAAAACATTCAGTACTTC. Protein product: CAWSEGGAGSGTKNIQYF.

The V and J genes are TRBV3-1 (or the pseudogene TRBV3-2) and TRBJ2-5; D not resolved. The V end was cut by 0 bases, the J end by 5 bases, with 10 bases between. The CDR3 is made up of 14 amino acids. Germline V gives CDR1 LGHDT, CDR2 YNNKEL (reference sequence). CDR3 DNA: TGTGCCAGCAGCCAAGAACCCGCGCCGGAGACCCAGTACTTC. The encoded protein is CASSQEPAPETQYF.

Comments on this clone: Other nucleotide sequences in the sample specify the same CDR3. The chain couples TRBV3-1 (or the pseudogene TRBV3-2) to TRBJ2-7; D possibly corresponds to TRBD1 (5 bases). With 0 bases removed from V and 5 bases from J, the gap between germline ends came to 5 bases. Germline assignment: CDR1 LGHDT and CDR2 YNNKEL (reference sequence). CDR3 length: 12 residues. The DNA for the CDR3 is TGTGCCAGCAGCCAAGACAGGGACGAGCAGTACTTC. Its protein product is CASSQDRDEQYF.

This clone was counted between two and nine times. The J gene is TRBJ1-5, the V gene TRBV30; D unclear. V gave up 2 bases and J gave up 4 bases, with 18 bases separating them. Germline CDR1 reads GTSNPN; CDR2 reads SVGIG (reference sequence). This CDR3 contains 16 residues. CDR3 residues: CAWSWRGKGDNQPQHF. The CDR3 DNA follows: TGTGCCTGGAGTTGGCGGGGTAAAGGAGATAATCAGCCCCAGCATTTT.